The clone carrying this TCR beta chain showed up many times. These data come from a study of T-cell reconstitution after alpha-beta-depleted transplantation in children. The CDR3 is 10 amino acids. CDR1 is SQVTM and CDR2 is ANQGSEA in the germline V gene. V was clipped by 6 bases and J by 3 bases, with 3 bases between them. Using unique molecular identifiers, the investigators prepared the TCRbeta library. TCRdb fed the PCR reads into MiXCR, producing one record per CDR3 protein. The sample shows roughly 100,000 distinct CDR3 sequences, 7.5% to 9.5% of them seen only once. This chain links TRBV29-1 with TRBJ2-1; D call uncertain. This receptor was obtained from a human donor who donated a stem cell graft to a child with congenital amegakaryocytic thrombocytopenia. Sequencing was performed on PBMCs from the stem cell graft donor, taken from the stem cell graft. CDR3 in amino acids: CSVHYNEQFF. The CDR3 DNA reads as TGCAGCGTGCACTACAATGAGCAGTTCTTC.